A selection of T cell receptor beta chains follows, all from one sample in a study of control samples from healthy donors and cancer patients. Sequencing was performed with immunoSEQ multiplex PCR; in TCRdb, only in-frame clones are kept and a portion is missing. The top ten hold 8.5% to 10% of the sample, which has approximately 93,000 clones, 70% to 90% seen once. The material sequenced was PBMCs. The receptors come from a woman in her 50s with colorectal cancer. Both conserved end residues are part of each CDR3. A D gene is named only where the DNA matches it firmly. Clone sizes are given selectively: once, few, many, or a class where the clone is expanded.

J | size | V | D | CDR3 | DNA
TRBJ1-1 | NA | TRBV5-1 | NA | CASSLDLGRAEAFF | TGCGCCAGCAGCTTGGATTTGGGGCGAGCTGAAGCTTTCTTT
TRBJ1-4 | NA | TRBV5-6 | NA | CASSHGRLMRELFF | TGTGCCAGCAGCCACGGCCGTTTAATGAGGGAACTGTTTTTT
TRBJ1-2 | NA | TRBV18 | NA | CASSPLAGRGYTF | TGTGCCAGCTCACCACTGGCAGGTCGGGGCTACACCTTC
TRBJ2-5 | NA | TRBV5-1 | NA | CASSSQGGEETQYF | TGCGCCAGCAGCTCACAGGGAGGTGAAGAGACCCAGTACTTC
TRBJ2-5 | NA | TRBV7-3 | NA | CASSYSPAETQYF | TGTGCCAGCAGCTACTCTCCGGCCGAGACCCAGTACTTC
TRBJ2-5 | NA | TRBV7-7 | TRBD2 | CASSTGTSGAQETQYF | TGTGCCAGCAGCACCGGGACTAGCGGGGCCCAAGAGACCCAGTACTTC
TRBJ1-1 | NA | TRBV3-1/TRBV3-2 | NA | CASRSGGAQNTEAFF | TGTGCCAGCAGGTCAGGAGGGGCCCAGAACACTGAAGCTTTCTTT
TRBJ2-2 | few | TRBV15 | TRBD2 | CATSRVGLLAGGTGELFF | TGTGCCACCAGCAGAGTGGGGTTACTAGCGGGGGGAACCGGGGAGCTGTTTTTT
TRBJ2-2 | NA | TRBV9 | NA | CASSLGPSGGELFF | TGTGCCAGCAGCTTGGGCCCAAGCGGAGGGGAGCTGTTTTTT
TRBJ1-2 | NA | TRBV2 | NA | CASSEDAMDIIYGYTF | TGTGCCAGCAGTGAAGACGCTATGGACATTATTTATGGCTACACCTTC
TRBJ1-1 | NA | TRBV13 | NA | CASSLGGVNTEAFF | TGTGCCAGCAGCTTAGGGGGTGTAAACACTGAAGCTTTCTTT
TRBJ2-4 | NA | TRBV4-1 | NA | CASSQAPDGSRAKNIQYF | TGCGCCAGCAGCCAAGCCCCCGACGGGTCGAGGGCCAAAAACATTCAGTACTTC
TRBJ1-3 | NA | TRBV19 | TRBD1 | CATTGQLSGNTIYF | TGTGCCACTACGGGACAGCTCTCTGGAAACACCATATATTTT
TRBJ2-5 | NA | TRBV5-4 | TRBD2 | CASSFGASGGQETQYF | TGTGCCAGCAGCTTTGGGGCTAGCGGGGGCCAAGAGACCCAGTACTTC
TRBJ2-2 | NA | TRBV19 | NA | CASSTGGELFF | TGTGCCAGTAGTACCGGGGGGGAGCTGTTTTTT
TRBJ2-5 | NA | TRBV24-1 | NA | CATSDSTGSQETQYF | TGTGCCACCAGTGATTCGACAGGATCTCAAGAGACCCAGTACTTC
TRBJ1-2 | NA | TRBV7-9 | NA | CAIPGGTEANYGYTF | TGTGCCATCCCGGGGGGAACAGAGGCTAACTATGGCTACACCTTC
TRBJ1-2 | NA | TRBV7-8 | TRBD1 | CASSQTGADYGYTF | TGTGCCAGCAGTCAAACAGGGGCGGACTATGGCTACACCTTC
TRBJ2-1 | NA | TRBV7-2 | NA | CASSLEALAGEQFF | TGTGCCAGCAGCTTAGAGGCGCTAGCAGGAGAGCAGTTCTTC
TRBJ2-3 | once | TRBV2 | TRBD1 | CASIGTELTDTQYF | TGTGCCAGCATAGGGACAGAGCTCACAGATACGCAGTATTTT
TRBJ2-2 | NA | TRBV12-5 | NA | CASGFHLVGQNTGELFF | TGTGCTAGTGGTTTTCACCTTGTTGGACAGAACACCGGGGAGCTGTTTTTT
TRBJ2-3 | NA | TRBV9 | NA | CASSVLSSTDTQYF | TGTGCCAGCAGCGTCCTTAGTAGCACAGATACGCAGTATTTT
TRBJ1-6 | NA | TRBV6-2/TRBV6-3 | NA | CASSSHHSRDSPLHF | TGTGCCAGCAGCTCCCACCACTCCAGGGATTCACCCCTCCACTTT
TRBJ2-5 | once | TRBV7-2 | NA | CASSQPGSDQETQYF | TGTGCCAGCAGCCAACCGGGTTCGGACCAAGAGACCCAGTACTTC
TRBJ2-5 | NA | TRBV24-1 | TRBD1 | CATSDSTGTGETQYF | TGTGCCACCAGTGATTCGACAGGGACCGGGGAGACCCAGTACTTC
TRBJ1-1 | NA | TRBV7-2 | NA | CASTTGGDTEAFF | TGTGCCAGCACGACGGGAGGGGACACTGAAGCTTTCTTT
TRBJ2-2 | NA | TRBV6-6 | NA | CASSYSLGLQSGELFF | TGTGCCAGCAGTTACTCGTTGGGGTTACAGTCCGGGGAGCTGTTTTTT
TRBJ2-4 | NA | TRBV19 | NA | CASSIGTLGAKNIQYF | TGTGCCAGTAGTATAGGAACTCTGGGGGCCAAAAACATTCAGTACTTC
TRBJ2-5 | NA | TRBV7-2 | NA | CASTTSPYRDPGGAQYF | TGTGCCAGCACAACTTCCCCCTACCGGGACCCAGGAGGGGCCCAGTACTTC
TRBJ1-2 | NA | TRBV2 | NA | CASRLTEAGYTF | TGTGCCAGCAGATTGACAGAGGCTGGCTACACCTTC
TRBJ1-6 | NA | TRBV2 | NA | CASVSTGADSPLHF | TGTGCCAGCGTTTCTACAGGAGCGGATTCACCCCTCCACTTT
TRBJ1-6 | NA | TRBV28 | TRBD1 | CASTPDRAYSPLHF | TGTGCCAGCACTCCGGACAGGGCGTATTCACCCCTCCACTTT
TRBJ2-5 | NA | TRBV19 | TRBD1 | CASRGTGSTLGTQYF | TGTGCCAGTAGGGGGACAGGGAGTACCCTCGGGACCCAGTACTTC
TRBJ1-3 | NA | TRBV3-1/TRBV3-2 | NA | CASSHTGDSGNTIYF | TGTGCCAGCAGCCACACAGGAGACTCTGGAAACACCATATATTTT
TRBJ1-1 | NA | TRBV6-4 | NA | CASSDSRGADTEAFF | TGTGCCAGCAGTGACTCGAGGGGGGCGGACACTGAAGCTTTCTTT
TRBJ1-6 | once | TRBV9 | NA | CASSAAGASYNSPLHF | TGTGCCAGCAGCGCCGCAGGAGCCTCCTATAATTCACCCCTCCACTTT
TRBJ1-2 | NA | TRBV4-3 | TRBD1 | CASSQDRGTGVFGYGYTF | TGCGCCAGCAGCCAAGATAGGGGGACAGGGGTCTTCGGCTATGGCTACACCTTC
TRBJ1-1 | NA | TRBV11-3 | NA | CASSLKRGRIEAFF | TGTGCCAGCAGCTTAAAACGGGGGAGGATTGAAGCTTTCTTT
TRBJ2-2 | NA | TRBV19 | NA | CASSRASANTGELFF | TGTGCCAGTAGTAGAGCGTCGGCGAACACCGGGGAGCTGTTTTTT
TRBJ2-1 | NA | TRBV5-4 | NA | CASSLGQSYNEQFF | TGTGCCAGCAGCTTGGGTCAGTCTTACAATGAGCAGTTCTTC
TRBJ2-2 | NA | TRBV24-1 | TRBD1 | CATRQTGGAGTGELFF | TGTGCCACCAGACAAACAGGGGGCGCGGGCACCGGGGAGCTGTTTTTT
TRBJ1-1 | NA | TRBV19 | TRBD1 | CASQTGYMNTEAFF | TGTGCCAGCCAGACAGGGTACATGAACACTGAAGCTTTCTTT
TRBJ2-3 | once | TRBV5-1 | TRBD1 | CASSSGTDGDTQYF | TGCGCCAGCAGCTCCGGGACAGACGGAGATACGCAGTATTTT
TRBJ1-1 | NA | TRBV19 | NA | CASSWGTEAFF | TGTGCCAGTAGTTGGGGCACTGAAGCTTTCTTT
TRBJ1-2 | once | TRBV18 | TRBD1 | CASSLGTAPGGYTF | TGTGCCAGCTCCCTGGGGACAGCCCCGGGGGGCTACACCTTC
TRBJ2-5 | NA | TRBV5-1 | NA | CASSLEETQYF | TGCGCCAGCAGCTTGGAAGAGACCCAGTACTTC
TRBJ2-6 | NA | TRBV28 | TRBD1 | CASSPGTGFSGANVLTF | TGTGCCAGCAGCCCAGGGACAGGTTTCTCTGGGGCCAACGTCCTGACTTTC
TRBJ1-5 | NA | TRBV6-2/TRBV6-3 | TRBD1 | CASSSQGAGSSQPQHF | TGTGCCAGCAGCTCTCAGGGGGCAGGGTCAAGTCAGCCCCAGCATTTT
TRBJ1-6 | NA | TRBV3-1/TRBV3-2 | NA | CASSQDSGLGVGGSPLHF | TGTGCCAGCAGCCAAGACTCTGGGCTTGGTGTGGGGGGTTCACCCCTCCACTTT
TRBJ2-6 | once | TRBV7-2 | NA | CASSLGSGANVLTF | TGTGCCAGCAGCTTAGGGTCTGGGGCCAACGTCCTGACTTTC
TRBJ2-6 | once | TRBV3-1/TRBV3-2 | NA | CASSQDAGGAGANVLTF | TGTGCCAGCAGCCAAGACGCGGGTGGTGCTGGGGCCAACGTCCTGACTTTC
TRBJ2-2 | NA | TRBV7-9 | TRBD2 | CASSLTSDTGELFF | TGTGCCAGCAGTTTAACTAGCGACACCGGGGAGCTGTTTTTT
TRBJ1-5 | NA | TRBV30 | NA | CAWSVYVDHQPQHF | TGTGCCTGGAGTGTTTACGTCGACCATCAGCCCCAGCATTTT
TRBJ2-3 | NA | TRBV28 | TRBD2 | CASRQGLAGLTDTQYF | TGTGCCAGCAGACAAGGACTAGCGGGGCTCACAGATACGCAGTATTTT